One sample yielded the 24 T cell receptor beta chains listed below, sequenced in a study of blood T cell repertoires in COVID-19. TCRdb keeps only in-frame clones here, not all; method: immunoSEQ multiplex PCR. The data contain tens of thousands of clones, 87% of them seen just once; the ten biggest clones take up 15%. Input material: peripheral blood. The receptors derive from a male donor with acute or convalescent COVID-19.

The chain joins TRBV4-2 to TRBJ1-2; D gene ambiguous. This CDR3 spans 16 amino acids. Germline CDR1 reads LGHNA; CDR2 reads YNFKEQ. The V gene lost 0 bases and the J gene lost 5 bases, with 16 bases spanning the gap. CDR3 coding DNA: TGTGCCAGCAGCCAAGATTTGGCCAGTTTCGGGTATGGCTACACCTTC. Protein: CASSQDLASFGYGYTF.

As regards this clone: This CDR3 is also generated by other DNA sequences in the sample. The rearrangement uses TRBV5-1 and TRBJ1-5, with no clear D. Germline V CDR1 and CDR2: SGHRS, YFSETQ. The CDR3 length is 13 residues. V lost 2 bases and J 4 bases, leaving 7 bases between the germline ends. In nucleotides, the CDR3 is TGCGCCAGCAGCTTAGCCGAAAATCAGCCCCAGCATTTT. This encodes CASSLAENQPQHF.

The CDR3 sequence is CASSTPTDYNEQFF. In DNA, the CDR3 is TGTGCCAGCAGCACACCGACAGATTACAATGAGCAGTTCTTC. The chain joins TRBV11-2 to TRBJ2-1, with a possible D match to TRBD1 (5 bases). The germline CDR1 and CDR2 sequences are SGHAT and FQNNGV. The CDR3 loop spans 14 amino acids. The V end lost 5 bases, the J end lost 4 bases, and 12 bases lay between the germline ends.

The J gene is TRBJ1-1, the V gene TRBV3-1 (or the pseudogene TRBV3-2), with D unclear. Trimming took 6 bases from V and 11 from J, leaving 16 bases between them. This CDR3 is 12 amino acids long. CDR1 is LGHDT, CDR2 YNNKEL, per germline (reference sequence). The CDR3 coding sequence is TGTGCCAGCAGTTCGCGATCCACTAAGGCTTTCTTT. Its translation is CASSSRSTKAFF.

V gene TRBV2 combines with J gene TRBJ2-1; D is ambiguous. Germline lookup yields CDR1 SNHLY and CDR2 FYNNEI. Trimming took off 0 bases at V and 2 bases at J, with 17 bases between the two ends. The length of the CDR3 is 18 residues. The CDR3 nucleotides read TGTGCCAGCAGTGAAGCGCTGACGAGCGTAGCAGCCTACAATGAGCAGTTCTTC. Amino acid sequence: CASSEALTSVAAYNEQFF.

The sample holds a few counts of this clone. This rearrangement joins TRBV30 to TRBJ2-5, with D perhaps matching TRBD1 (5 bases). Germline CDR1 GTSNPN, CDR2 SVGIG (reference sequence). Trimming took off 0 bases at V and 5 bases at J, with 19 bases between the two ends. The CDR3 is 16 amino acids. The CDR3 reads CAWSVSVAGINETQYF. CDR3 nucleotides: TGTGCCTGGAGTGTCTCTGTGGCAGGGATTAACGAGACCCAGTACTTC.

The chain links TRBV2 to TRBJ2-1; 7 nucleotides align to TRBD1. The germline V gene has CDR1 SNHLY and CDR2 FYNNEI. The CDR3 contains 15 residues. J gave up 8 bases and V 5 bases, and 12 bases lay outside the gene matches. CDR3 nucleotides: TGTGCCAGCAGTCAAGAGCTTACAGGGGCGCATGAGCAGTTCTTC. Amino acid sequence: CASSQELTGAHEQFF.

This clone was detected a few times. The genes are TRBV30 and TRBJ1-1, with 10 nucleotides matching TRBD1. The CDR3 runs to 16 residues. CDR1 is GTSNPN, CDR2 SVGIG, per germline (reference sequence). V shed 1 base, J shed 1 base, and the junction held 6 bases outside the gene matches. The DNA for the CDR3 is TGTGCCTGGAGTGGTGGGGACAGGGGACAGAACACTGAAGCTTTCTTT. Its translation is CAWSGGDRGQNTEAFF.

The rearrangement links TRBV6-5 to TRBJ1-6; TRBD1 aligns across 7 bases. The CDR3 is 14 residues long. With 4 bases clipped from V and 5 bases from J, the junction kept 2 bases outside the gene matches. CDR1 and CDR2 from the germline V gene are MNHEY and SVGAGI. CDR3 residues: CASSSQGDNSPLHF. CDR3 nucleotide sequence: TGTGCCAGCAGTTCCCAGGGGGATAATTCACCCCTCCACTTT.

J is TRBJ1-5 and V is TRBV28; 7 positions agree with TRBD1. The CDR3 totals 15 residues. Per germline, CDR1 MDHEN and CDR2 SYDVKM. V shed 5 bases, J shed 1 base, and the junction held 5 bases outside the gene matches. CDR3 sequence (DNA): TGTGCCAGCAGTCGAGGGGGCGGGAGCAATCAGCCCCAGCATTTT. Translation gives CASSRGGGSNQPQHF.

This clone was seen a single time. The identical CDR3 is also encoded by other nucleotide sequences in the sample. The chain carries TRBV15 and TRBJ1-4; the match to TRBD1 covers 9 bases. Germline loops: CDR1 LNHNV, CDR2 YYDKDF (reference sequence). The CDR3 has 15 amino acids. Losses at the gene ends were 3 bases for V and 8 bases for J; bases not matched to a gene: 7. The CDR3 sequence: CATSRGGQGGEKLFF. The CDR3 nucleotides read TGTGCCACCAGCAGGGGGGGACAGGGAGGGGAAAAACTGTTTTTT.

The chain uses TRBV15 and TRBJ2-2; TRBD1 aligns across 7 bases. Germline-derived CDR1 and CDR2 are LNHNV and YYDKDF (reference sequence). The CDR3 has 14 residues. The V gene end was trimmed by 1 base and the J gene end by 4 bases; junction bases not matched to a gene: 0. The CDR3 protein is CATSRGQGTGELFF. CDR3 nucleotides: TGTGCCACCAGCAGAGGACAGGGCACCGGGGAGCTGTTTTTT.

This clone is a singleton in its sample. The J gene is TRBJ1-1, the V gene TRBV19; D unresolved. CDR1 and CDR2 (germline): LNHDA, SQIVND (reference sequence). Between the trimmed V and J ends, which lost 5 bases and 2 bases, there was a span of 9 bases. CDR3 length: 13 amino acids. The CDR3 is CASSEGPNTEAFF. For the CDR3, the DNA is TGTGCCAGTAGTGAGGGTCCAAACACTGAAGCTTTCTTT.

CDR3 protein: CASSIGTDPGELFF. The CDR3 nucleotides read TGTGCCAGTAGTATAGGGACAGACCCCGGGGAGCTGTTTTTT. The rearrangement links TRBV19 to TRBJ2-2; possibly TRBD1 for D (6 bases). The CDR3 runs 14 residues. Between the trimmed V and J ends, which lost 1 base and 6 bases, there was a span of 9 bases. CDR1 is LNHDA, CDR2 SQIVND, per germline (reference sequence).

The chain links TRBV5-1 to TRBJ2-3, with 9 bases matching TRBD2. J lost 2 bases, V lost 4 bases, and 20 bases had no gene match. The CDR3 covers 20 residues. Germline values: CDR1 SGHRS, CDR2 YFSETQ. The CDR3 DNA reads TGCGCCAGCAGCGGGCCGGGGACAGCTCGTTCTAGCGGGGTCACAGATACGCAGTATTTT. Translating it yields CASSGPGTARSSGVTDTQYF.

This clone appeared a single time. The genes are TRBV5-1 and TRBJ1-6, with D perhaps matching TRBD1 (5 bases). Trimming pared 0 bases from V and 7 bases from J, leaving 11 bases between. The germline gives CDR1 SGHRS, CDR2 YFSETQ. The CDR3 sequence is 15 residues long. This CDR3 reads CASSLGQTRNSPLHF. The CDR3 bases are TGCGCCAGCAGCTTGGGACAGACAAGGAATTCACCCCTCCACTTT.

V gene TRBV10-3 combines with J gene TRBJ2-7; 7 bases line up with TRBD1. CDR1 is ENHRY and CDR2 is SYGVKD in the germline V gene. Unmatched junction bases numbered 14, after V lost 10 bases and J lost 2 bases. This CDR3 is 15 amino acids long. The CDR3 sequence is CATGPGQLTTYEQYF. For the CDR3, the DNA is TGTGCCACCGGCCCGGGACAGCTAACAACCTACGAGCAGTACTTC.

The chain recombines TRBV28 with TRBJ1-1, with unresolved D. The CDR3 sequence is 13 residues long. Germline V gene lookup returns CDR1 MDHEN and CDR2 SYDVKM. The V end lost 7 bases, the J end lost 6 bases, and 15 bases lay between the germline ends. The CDR3 sequence is CASIWSGEPEAFF. The DNA for the CDR3 is TGTGCCAGCATATGGTCCGGAGAACCTGAAGCTTTCTTT.

The J gene is TRBJ1-1, the V gene TRBV11-3, with 7 positions matching TRBD1. The V segment lost 5 bases and the J segment 5 bases; nucleotides outside the gene matches: 5. Germline CDR1 reads SGHNT; CDR2 reads YENEEA. The CDR3 sequence is 13 residues long. The CDR3 protein is CASSLRQGTEAFF. In DNA, the CDR3 is TGTGCCAGCAGCCTCAGACAGGGAACTGAAGCTTTCTTT.

V usage is TRBV2 and J usage is TRBJ2-1; a weak D match, TRBD1 (6 bases). V was trimmed by 2 bases and J by 4 bases, leaving 12 bases between them. The CDR3 contains 15 residues. The germline CDR1 and CDR2 sequences are SNHLY and FYNNEI. CDR3 in amino acids: CASSEQGIAYNEQFF. The DNA of the CDR3 is TGTGCCAGCAGTGAACAGGGGATTGCATACAATGAGCAGTTCTTC.

This chain joins TRBV18 and TRBJ2-7, with 10 bases that match TRBD1. Germline V gene data show CDR1 as KGHSH and CDR2 as LQKENI. With V trimmed by 5 bases and J by 5 bases, 9 bases remained unmatched. CDR3 size: 15 residues. The CDR3 here is CASSRGQGIVHEQYF. In nucleotides, the CDR3 is TGTGCCAGCTCAAGGGGACAGGGGATCGTCCACGAGCAGTACTTC.

The genes are TRBV28 and TRBJ2-2; 7 nucleotides align to TRBD2. Germline trimming cut 2 bases from V and 7 bases from J; bases unmatched to any gene: 1. The germline CDR1 and CDR2 sequences are MDHEN and SYDVKM. The CDR3 consists of 13 residues. CDR3 DNA sequence: TGTGCCAGCAGTTTAGCGGGGGTCGGGGAGCTGTTTTTT. Translating it yields CASSLAGVGELFF.

Remarks on this clone: The identical CDR3 is also encoded by other nucleotide sequences in the sample. The CDR3 spells CASSRQGGDQPQHF. The CDR3 bases are TGTGCCAGCAGTCGACAGGGGGGGGATCAGCCCCAGCATTTT. V gene TRBV6-5 combines with J gene TRBJ1-5, with 9 bases aligning to TRBD1. Germline V lookup: CDR1 MNHEY, CDR2 SVGAGI. Trimming took 5 bases from V and 5 from J; bases not matched to a gene: 4. The CDR3 totals 14 residues.

The genes are TRBV12-3 or TRBV12-4 and TRBJ1-1; D is possibly TRBD1 (5 bases). The germline V and J ends were trimmed by 5 bases and 6 bases, with 10 bases remaining between them. The length of the CDR3 is 12 residues. CDR3 residues: CASSPQGSEAFF. CDR3 nucleotide sequence: TGTGCCAGCAGTCCCCAGGGTTCTGAAGCTTTCTTT.